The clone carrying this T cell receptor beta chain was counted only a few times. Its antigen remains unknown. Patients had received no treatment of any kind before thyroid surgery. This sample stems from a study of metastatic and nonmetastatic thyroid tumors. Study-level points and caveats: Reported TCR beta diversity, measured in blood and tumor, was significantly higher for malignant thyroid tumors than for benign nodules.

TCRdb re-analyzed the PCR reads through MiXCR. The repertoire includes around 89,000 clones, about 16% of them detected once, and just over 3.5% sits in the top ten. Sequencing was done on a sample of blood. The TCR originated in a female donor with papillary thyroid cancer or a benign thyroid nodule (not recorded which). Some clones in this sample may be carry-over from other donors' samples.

DNA of the CDR3: TGTGCCAGCAGTTTGCCAGGGTACAACACTGAAGCTTTCTTT. This encodes CASSLPGYNTEAFF. The chain employs TRBV28 and TRBJ1-1, with a weak D call TRBD1 (5 bases). Trimming took off 3 bases at V and 2 bases at J, with 10 bases between the two ends. The CDR3 spans 14 residues. The germline V gene has CDR1 MDHEN and CDR2 SYDVKM.